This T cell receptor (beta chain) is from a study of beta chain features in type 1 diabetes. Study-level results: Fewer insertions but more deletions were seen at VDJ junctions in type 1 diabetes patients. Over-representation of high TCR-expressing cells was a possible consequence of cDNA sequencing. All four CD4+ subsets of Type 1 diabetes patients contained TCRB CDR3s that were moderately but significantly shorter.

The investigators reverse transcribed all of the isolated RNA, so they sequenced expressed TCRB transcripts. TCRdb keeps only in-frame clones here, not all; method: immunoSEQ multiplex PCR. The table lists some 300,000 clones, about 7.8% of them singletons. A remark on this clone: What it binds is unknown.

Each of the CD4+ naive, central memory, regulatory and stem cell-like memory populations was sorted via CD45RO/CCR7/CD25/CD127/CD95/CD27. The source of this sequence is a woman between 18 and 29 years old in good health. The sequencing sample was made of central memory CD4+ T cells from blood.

The CDR3 reads CASSLDRVARKLFF. CDR3 in DNA: TGTGCCAGCAGCTTAGACAGGGTGGCGAGAAAACTGTTTTTT. V is TRBV7-2 and J is TRBJ1-4, with D perhaps matching TRBD1 (6 bases). The V gene lost 1 base and the J gene lost 10 bases, with 13 bases spanning the gap. The CDR3 totals 14 residues. CDR1 and CDR2 from the germline V gene are SGHTA and FQGNSA.